These 22 T cell receptor beta chains were sequenced from one sample in a study of T cells in Graves' hyperthyroidism and ophthalmopathy. Amplified regions were TCR beta CDR3 sequences from RNA transcripts. The HTBI primer set drove a first-round RT-PCR of the TCR CDR3. TCRdb ran MiXCR on the multiplex PCR reads and lists one entry per CDR3 protein. The table includes about 560,000 distinct CDR3 sequences, 46% detected once. Sequences were obtained from peripheral blood or thyroid tissue (not recorded which). The receptor source for this set is a woman aged 18 to 35 with Graves' hyperthyroidism.

This chain links TRBV7-1 with TRBJ2-7; D is ambiguous. TRBV7-1 is filed as an ORF, its function uncertain. The CDR3 sequence is 14 residues long. Trimming stripped 3 bases from V and 1 base from J, with 10 bases between. The DNA of the CDR3 is TGTGCCAGCAGCTCCCTTCGTTGGTCCTACGAGCAGTACTTC. Translation gives CASSSLRWSYEQYF.

This clonotype was seen ten or more times. This sequence joins TRBV2 and TRBJ1-2; TRBD1 aligns across 7 bases. The germline gives CDR1 SNHLY, CDR2 FYNNEI. The CDR3 runs to 14 residues. V lost 4 bases and J lost 5; bases outside the gene matches: 7. The CDR3 DNA sequence: TGTGCCAGCAGTGCCCCCGGGACAGTATATGGCTACACCTTC. This gives the protein CASSAPGTVYGYTF.

The V and J genes are TRBV12-3 or TRBV12-4 and TRBJ2-5, with TRBD2 matching 10 bases. The CDR3 is made up of 16 amino acids. Germline trimming cut 5 bases from V and 2 bases from J; bases unmatched to any gene: 8. CDR3 protein: CASSTPPLAGQETQYF. The CDR3 DNA follows: TGTGCCAGCAGTACTCCACCACTAGCGGGACAAGAGACCCAGTACTTC.

This chain uses TRBV2 with TRBJ2-5, with a possible D match to TRBD1 (5 bases). This CDR3 has 15 amino acids. From germline, CDR1 is SNHLY and CDR2 FYNNEI. The germline V and J ends were trimmed by 8 bases and 5 bases, with 21 bases remaining between them. The CDR3 region is CASSPISRAGETQYF. In DNA form, the CDR3 reads TGTGCCAGCTCACCGATATCCAGGGCTGGGGAGACCCAGTACTTC.

The J gene is TRBJ1-1, the V gene TRBV5-1, with D unclear. The CDR3 is 13 amino acids. CDR1 SGHRS and CDR2 YFSETQ come from the germline V gene. CDR3 sequence: CASGKAEDTEAFF. In nucleotides, the CDR3 is TGCGCGTCTGGAAAGGCCGAGGACACTGAAGCTTTCTTT.

This clonotype was seen once. The chain carries TRBV12-3 or TRBV12-4 and TRBJ1-2; the D is unclear. The V end lost 2 bases, the J end lost 4 bases, and 11 bases lay between the germline ends. The CDR3 loop spans 14 amino acids. Written as DNA, the CDR3 is TGTGCCAGCAGTTTACGGTCGTCCTTCTATGGCTACACCTTC. Translating it yields CASSLRSSFYGYTF.

This clonotype was picked up many times. The CDR3 loop is CASSPGLGYTF. CDR3 DNA sequence: TGTGCCAGCAGCCCAGGTTTGGGCTACACCTTC. The gene calls are TRBV7-9 and TRBJ1-2, with D unclear. V was pared by 5 bases and J by 8 bases, with 9 bases between. CDR3 length: 11 amino acids. Germline V gene data show CDR1 as SEHNR and CDR2 as FQNEAQ (reference sequence).

This clonotype was detected ten times or more. This chain uses TRBV7-2 with TRBJ2-7; 11 bases align to TRBD2. Trimming removed 5 bases from V and 3 bases from J; junction bases left unmatched: 3. The germline V gene encodes CDR1 SGHTA and CDR2 FQGNSA. The CDR3 consists of 14 residues. The CDR3 DNA reads TGTGCCAGCAGCCCCGGGACTAGCGGCTACGAGCAGTACTTC. Protein sequence: CASSPGTSGYEQYF.

The chain carries TRBV9 and TRBJ2-2; the D gene is possibly TRBD2 (7 bases). Deletions cut 0 bases from V and 5 bases from J, with 11 bases between. Per the germline V gene, CDR1 is SGDLS and CDR2 is YYNGEE. The CDR3 is 15 residues long. Here the CDR3 reads CASSVGGGGTGELFF. The CDR3 DNA reads TGTGCCAGCAGCGTAGGGGGAGGGGGAACCGGGGAGCTGTTTTTT.

The chain is built from TRBV7-9 and TRBJ2-2; 7 nucleotides agree with TRBD2. There are 16 residues in the CDR3. CDR1 is SEHNR, CDR2 FQNEAQ, per germline (reference sequence). Trimming at V came to 3 bases and at J to 3 bases, leaving 7 bases not matched to a gene. In nucleotides, the CDR3 is TGTGCCAGCAGCTTGGGGGGAGGGCCGTACACCGGGGAGCTGTTTTTT. Residues: CASSLGGGPYTGELFF.

There are many counts of this clonotype. The genes are TRBV7-9 and TRBJ1-2; D unclear. V was pared by 8 bases and J by 4 bases, with 14 bases between. The CDR3 covers 13 residues. Germline values: CDR1 SEHNR, CDR2 FQNEAQ (reference sequence). DNA for the CDR3: TGTGCCAGCCTCCCCCCGACCGGCTATGGCTACACCTTC. Translation gives CASLPPTGYGYTF.

This clonotype was observed a few times. The chain carries TRBV7-9 and TRBJ1-6, with D maybe TRBD1 (5 bases). The CDR3 runs to 13 residues. Germline-derived CDR1 and CDR2 are SEHNR and FQNEAQ (reference sequence). Trimming left V 5 bases short and J 11 bases short, with 13 bases between. CDR3: CASSRQGETPLHF. The CDR3 coding sequence is TGTGCCAGCAGCCGGCAGGGAGAGACACCCCTCCACTTT.

This clonotype was picked up a small number of times. The gene calls are TRBV10-3 and TRBJ1-2; 9 bases fit TRBD1. The ends lost 9 bases at V and 2 bases at J; junction bases unmatched: 10. The CDR3 runs 15 residues. Germline CDR1 is ENHRY and CDR2 is SYGVKD. CDR3 nucleotides: TGTGCCATACGGACAGGGGATCCCTACAACTATGGCTACACCTTC. Translation gives CAIRTGDPYNYGYTF.

The chain carries TRBV19 and TRBJ1-5; D not resolved. CDR3 size: 15 residues. The V end lost 8 bases, the J end lost 0 bases, and 14 bases lay between the germline ends. Germline lookup yields CDR1 LNHDA and CDR2 SQIVND (reference sequence). CDR3 coding DNA: TGTGCCAGTTCCGAGACGGACTATAGCAATCAGCCCCAGCATTTT. Translating gives CASSETDYSNQPQHF.

The chain is built from TRBV24-1 and TRBJ1-3; a weak D match, TRBD1 (5 bases). V was pared by 4 bases and J by 3 bases, with 6 bases between. Looked up from germline, CDR1 is KGHDR and CDR2 is SFDVKD. This CDR3 is built from 13 residues. CDR3 region: CATSERGGNTIYF. As DNA, the CDR3 is TGTGCCACCAGTGAGAGGGGTGGAAACACCATATATTTT.

This clonotype was counted at least ten times. The chain uses TRBV7-9 and TRBJ2-7; no clear D. Trimming pared 3 bases from V and 2 bases from J, leaving 8 bases between. Per the germline V gene, CDR1 is SEHNR and CDR2 is FQNEAQ (reference sequence). The CDR3 has 13 residues. The CDR3 is CASSFDGPYEQYF. In nucleotides, the CDR3 is TGTGCCAGCAGCTTCGACGGCCCCTACGAGCAGTACTTC.

This clonotype was found a few times. The chain combines TRBV5-1 with TRBJ1-1; D may be TRBD1 (6 bases). Trimming removed 0 bases from V and 12 bases from J, with 15 bases in between. The germline gives CDR1 SGHRS, CDR2 YFSETQ. The length of the CDR3 is 13 residues. The CDR3 protein is CASSLETWGRTFF. CDR3 DNA: TGCGCCAGCAGCTTGGAAACCTGGGGGCGAACTTTCTTT.

This chain uses TRBV5-1 with TRBJ2-7, with TRBD2 identical over 7 bases. CDR3 length equals 14 residues. V dropped 4 bases and J dropped 3; count of bases not matched to a gene: 7. Germline CDR1 SGHRS, CDR2 YFSETQ. CDR3 in amino acids: CASSQTPGGYEQYF. Written as DNA, the CDR3 is TGCGCCAGCAGCCAAACGCCGGGAGGCTACGAGCAGTACTTC.

The gene calls are TRBV7-9 and TRBJ2-7; no clear D gene. The CDR3 extends over 13 amino acids. V lost 4 bases and J 0 bases, leaving 7 bases between the germline ends. Germline CDR1 reads SEHNR; CDR2 reads FQNEAQ (reference sequence). The DNA for the CDR3 is TGTGCCAGCAGCTCCCCCGTCTCCTACGAGCAGTACTTC. Residues: CASSSPVSYEQYF.

This clonotype was seen at least ten times. The J gene is TRBJ1-3, the V gene TRBV7-6; D call uncertain. This CDR3 spans 16 amino acids. Trimming took 1 base from V and 0 from J, leaving 10 bases between them. The germline gives CDR1 SGHVS, CDR2 FNYEAQ. Here the CDR3 reads CASSLGAALSGNTIYF. Here the CDR3 DNA reads TGTGCCAGCAGCTTAGGTGCTGCCCTCTCTGGAAACACCATATATTTT.

This clonotype showed up just a few times. The CDR3 loop reads CASSVGQGAGYTEAFF. The CDR3 nucleotides are TGTGCCAGCAGCGTAGGACAGGGGGCGGGATACACTGAAGCTTTCTTT. The chain carries TRBV7-8 and TRBJ1-1; 11 nucleotides agree with TRBD1. V was pared by 5 bases and J by 3 bases, with 8 bases of the junction left unmatched. There are 16 residues in the CDR3. Germline loops: CDR1 SGHVS, CDR2 FQNEAQ.

To note about this clonotype: Without the conserved terminal phenylalanine or tryptophan, this CDR3 likely stems from a read error. The DNA for the CDR3 is TGTGCCAGCAGTTTGTCGAGGTATCTATTGGTCGATGGCTACACCTCC. Protein: CASSLSRYLLVDGYTS. V and J are TRBV6-5 and TRBJ1-2; D remains ambiguous. CDR1 and CDR2 from the germline V gene are MNHEY and SVGAGI. The CDR3 spans 16 residues. V lost 4 bases and J lost 6, with 21 bases in between.